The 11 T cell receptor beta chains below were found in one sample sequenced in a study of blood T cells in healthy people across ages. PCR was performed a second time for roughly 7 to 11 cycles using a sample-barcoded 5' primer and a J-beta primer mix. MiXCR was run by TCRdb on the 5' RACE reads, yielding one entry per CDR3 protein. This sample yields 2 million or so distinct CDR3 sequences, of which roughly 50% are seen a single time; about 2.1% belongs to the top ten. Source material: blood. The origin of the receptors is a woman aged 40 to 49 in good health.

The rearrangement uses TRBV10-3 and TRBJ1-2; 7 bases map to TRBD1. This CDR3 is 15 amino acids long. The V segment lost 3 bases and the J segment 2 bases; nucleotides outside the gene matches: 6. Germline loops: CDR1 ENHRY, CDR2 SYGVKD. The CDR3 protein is CAISEAPTGNYGYTF. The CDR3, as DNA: TGTGCCATCAGTGAAGCCCCGACAGGGAACTATGGCTACACCTTC.

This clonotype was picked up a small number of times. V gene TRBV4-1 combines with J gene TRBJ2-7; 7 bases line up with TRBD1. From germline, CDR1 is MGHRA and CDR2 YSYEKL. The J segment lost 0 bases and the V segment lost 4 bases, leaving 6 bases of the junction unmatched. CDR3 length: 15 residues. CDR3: CASSPQQGFSYEQYF. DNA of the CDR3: TGCGCCAGCAGCCCCCAACAGGGGTTCTCCTACGAGCAGTACTTC.

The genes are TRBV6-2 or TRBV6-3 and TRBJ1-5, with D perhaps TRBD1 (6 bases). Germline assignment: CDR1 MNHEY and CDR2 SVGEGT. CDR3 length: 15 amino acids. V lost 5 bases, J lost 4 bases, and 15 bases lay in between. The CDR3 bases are TGTGCCAGCAGTCCCTCTGGCAGGGGAAATCAGCCCCAGCATTTT. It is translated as CASSPSGRGNQPQHF.

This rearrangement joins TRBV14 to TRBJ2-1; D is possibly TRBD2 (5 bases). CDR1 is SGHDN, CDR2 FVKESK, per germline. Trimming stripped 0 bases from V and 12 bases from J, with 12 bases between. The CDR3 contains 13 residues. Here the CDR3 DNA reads TGTGCCAGCAGCCAAGATTTGATGGCGGGGCAGTTCTTC. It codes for CASSQDLMAGQFF. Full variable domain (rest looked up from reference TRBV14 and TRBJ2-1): EAGVTQFPSHSVIEKGQTVTLRCDPISGHDNLYWYRRVMGKEIKFLLHFVKESKQDESGMPNNRFLAERTGGTYSTLKVQPAELEDSGVYFCASSQDLMAGQFFGPGTRLTVL.

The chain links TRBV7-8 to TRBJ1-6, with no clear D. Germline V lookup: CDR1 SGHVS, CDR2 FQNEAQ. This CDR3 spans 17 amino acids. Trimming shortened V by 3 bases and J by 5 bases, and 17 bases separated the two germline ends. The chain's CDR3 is CASSLGLARINNSPLHF. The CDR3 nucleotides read TGTGCCAGCAGCTTGGGTCTGGCCCGAATCAATAATTCACCCCTCCACTTT.

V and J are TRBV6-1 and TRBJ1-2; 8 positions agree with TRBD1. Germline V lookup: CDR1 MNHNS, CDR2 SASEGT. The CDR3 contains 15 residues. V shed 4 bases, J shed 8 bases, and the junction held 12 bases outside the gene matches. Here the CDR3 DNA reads TGTGCCAGCAGTGGTTCTGGACAGGGCTCTTCCGGCTACACCTTC. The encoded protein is CASSGSGQGSSGYTF.

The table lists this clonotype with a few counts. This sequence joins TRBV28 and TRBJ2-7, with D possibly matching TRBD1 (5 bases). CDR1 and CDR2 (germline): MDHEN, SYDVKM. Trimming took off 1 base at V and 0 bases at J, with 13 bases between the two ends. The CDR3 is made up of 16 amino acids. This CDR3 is CASSLSDRGSSYEQYF. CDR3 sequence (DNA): TGTGCCAGCAGTTTATCCGACAGAGGAAGCTCCTACGAGCAGTACTTC. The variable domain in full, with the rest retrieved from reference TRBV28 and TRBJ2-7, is DVKVTQSSRYLVKRTGEKVFLECVQDMDHENMFWYRQDPGLGLRLIYFSYDVKMKEKGDIPEGYSVSREKKERFSLILESASTNQTSMYLCASSLSDRGSSYEQYFGPGTRLTVT.

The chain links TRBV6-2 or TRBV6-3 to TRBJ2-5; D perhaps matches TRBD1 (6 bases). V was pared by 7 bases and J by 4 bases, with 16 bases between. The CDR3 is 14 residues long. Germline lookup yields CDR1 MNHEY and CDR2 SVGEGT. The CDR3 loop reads CASIPPRGGETQYF. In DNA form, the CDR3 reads TGTGCCAGCATCCCCCCCAGGGGCGGAGAGACCCAGTACTTC.

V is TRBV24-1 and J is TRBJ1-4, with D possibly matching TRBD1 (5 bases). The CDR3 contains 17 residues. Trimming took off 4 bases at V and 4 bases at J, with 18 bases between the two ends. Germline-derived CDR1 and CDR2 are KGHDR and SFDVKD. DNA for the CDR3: TGTGCCACCAGTGAGACCGGGACGGCGATTCTTAATGAAAAACTGTTTTTT. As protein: CATSETGTAILNEKLFF.

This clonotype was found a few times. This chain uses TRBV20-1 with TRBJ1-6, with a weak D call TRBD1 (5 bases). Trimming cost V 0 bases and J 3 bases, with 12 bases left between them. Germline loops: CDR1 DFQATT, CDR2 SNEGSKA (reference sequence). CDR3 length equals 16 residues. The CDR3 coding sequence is TGCAGTGCTAGAGATGCGGGGCGGCTCTATAATTCACCCCTCCACTTT. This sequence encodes CSARDAGRLYNSPLHF.

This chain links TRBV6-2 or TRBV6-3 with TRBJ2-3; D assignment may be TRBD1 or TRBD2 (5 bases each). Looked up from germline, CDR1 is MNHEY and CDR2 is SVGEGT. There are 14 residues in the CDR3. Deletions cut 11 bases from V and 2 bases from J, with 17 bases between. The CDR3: CAPRDGHSTDTQYF. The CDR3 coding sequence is TGTGCCCCCAGGGACGGGCACTCCACAGATACGCAGTATTTT.